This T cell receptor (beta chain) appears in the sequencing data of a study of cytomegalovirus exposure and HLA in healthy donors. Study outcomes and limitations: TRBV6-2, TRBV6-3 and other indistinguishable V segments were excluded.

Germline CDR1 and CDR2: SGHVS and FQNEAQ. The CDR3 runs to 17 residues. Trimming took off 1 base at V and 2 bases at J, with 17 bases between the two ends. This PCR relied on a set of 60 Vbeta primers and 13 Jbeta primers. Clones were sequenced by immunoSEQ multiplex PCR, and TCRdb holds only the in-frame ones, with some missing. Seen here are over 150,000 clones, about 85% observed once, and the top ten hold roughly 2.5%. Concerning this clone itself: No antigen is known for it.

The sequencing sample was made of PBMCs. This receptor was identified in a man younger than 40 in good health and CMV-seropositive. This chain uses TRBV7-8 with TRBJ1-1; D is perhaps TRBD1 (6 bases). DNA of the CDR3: TGTGCCAGCAGCTTAGGCCTGGGTCAGGGGAGAAACACTGAAGCTTTCTTT. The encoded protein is CASSLGLGQGRNTEAFF.